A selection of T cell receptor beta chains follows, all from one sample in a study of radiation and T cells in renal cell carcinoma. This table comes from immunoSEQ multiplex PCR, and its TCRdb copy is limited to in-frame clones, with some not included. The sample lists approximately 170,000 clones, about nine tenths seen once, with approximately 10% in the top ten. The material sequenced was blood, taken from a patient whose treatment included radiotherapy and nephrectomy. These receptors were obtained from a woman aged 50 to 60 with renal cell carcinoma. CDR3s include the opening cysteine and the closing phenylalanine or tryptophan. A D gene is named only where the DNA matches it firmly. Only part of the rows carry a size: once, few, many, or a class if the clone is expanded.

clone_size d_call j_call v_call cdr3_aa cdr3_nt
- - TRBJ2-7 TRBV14 CASSQVNYEQYF TGTGCCAGCAGCCAAGTGAACTACGAGCAGTACTTC
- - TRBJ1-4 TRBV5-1 CASSLQGFNEKLFF TGCGCCAGCAGCTTGCAGGGGTTTAATGAAAAACTGTTTTTT
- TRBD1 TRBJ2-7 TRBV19 CASSIETGGYEQYF TGTGCCAGTAGTATAGAGACAGGGGGCTACGAGCAGTACTTC
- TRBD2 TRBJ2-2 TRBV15 CATSRVLLAGVRSTGELFF TGTGCCACCAGCAGAGTACTACTAGCGGGGGTCAGGTCTACCGGGGAGCTGTTTTTT
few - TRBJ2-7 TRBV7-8 CASSLEGGPYEQYF TGTGCCAGCAGCTTAGAAGGCGGCCCCTACGAGCAGTACTTC
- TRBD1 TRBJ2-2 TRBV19 CASSMGQLTGELFF TGTGCCAGTAGTATGGGACAGCTCACCGGGGAGCTGTTTTTT
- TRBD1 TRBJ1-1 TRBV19 CASKGQGVRLNAEAFF TGTGCCAGTAAGGGACAGGGGGTAAGGTTAAATGCTGAAGCTTTCTTT
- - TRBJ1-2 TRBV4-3 CASSQDFRAGRDGYTF TGCGCCAGCAGCCAAGATTTCAGGGCAGGAAGGGATGGCTACACCTTC
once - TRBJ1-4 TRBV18 CASSPEGVATNEKLFF TGTGCCAGCTCACCCGAAGGGGTTGCAACTAATGAAAAACTGTTTTTT
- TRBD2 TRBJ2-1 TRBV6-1 CASSEELRTSGGDEQFF TGTGCCAGCAGTGAAGAACTCAGGACTAGCGGGGGTGATGAGCAGTTCTTC
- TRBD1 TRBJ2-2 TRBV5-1 CASSRNGQGGGNTGELFF TGCGCCAGCAGCCGAAACGGACAGGGTGGGGGCAACACCGGGGAGCTGTTTTTT
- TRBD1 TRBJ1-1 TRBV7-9 CASSGTGTVTARAFF TGTGCCAGCAGCGGTACCGGGACAGTAACTGCCCGGGCTTTCTTT
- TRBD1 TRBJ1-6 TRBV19 CASGSRQTGSSSSPLHF TGTGCCTCCGGCAGTAGGCAGACAGGGTCCTCGTCATCACCCCTCCACTTT
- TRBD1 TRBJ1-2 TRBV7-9 CASSRNRDRGNGYTF TGTGCCAGCAGCCGGAACCGGGACAGGGGGAATGGCTACACCTTC
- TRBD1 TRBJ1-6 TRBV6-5 CASSYSPGQGGSPLHF TGTGCCAGCAGTTACTCCCCGGGACAGGGCGGATCACCCCTCCACTTT
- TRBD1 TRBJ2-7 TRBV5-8 CASSFHRGSVNEQYF TGTGCCAGCAGCTTCCACAGGGGGTCGGTTAACGAGCAGTACTTC
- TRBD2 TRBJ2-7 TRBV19 CASSAGGEQYF TGTGCCAGTAGCGCCGGGGGGGAGCAGTACTTC
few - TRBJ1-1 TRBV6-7 CASSYGWGVGTEAFF TGTGCCAGCAGTTACGGTTGGGGCGTGGGCACTGAAGCTTTCTTT
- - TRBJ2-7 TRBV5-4 CASSLDPGAYEQYF TGTGCCAGCAGCTTGGATCCCGGGGCTTACGAGCAGTACTTC
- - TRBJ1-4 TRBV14 CASSQKQGGNEKLFF TGTGCCAGCAGCCAGAAACAGGGTGGTAATGAAAAACTGTTTTTT
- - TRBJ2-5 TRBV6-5 CASAAGGYQETQYF TGTGCCAGCGCGGCAGGGGGGTACCAAGAGACCCAGTACTTC
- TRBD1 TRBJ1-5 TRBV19 CASCSGQDNQPQHF TGTGCCAGCTGTTCCGGACAGGATAATCAGCCCCAGCATTTT
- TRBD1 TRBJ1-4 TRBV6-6 CASRGTANEKLFF TGTGCCAGCAGGGGGACAGCGAATGAAAAACTGTTTTTT
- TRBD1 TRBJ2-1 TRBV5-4 CASRGGTGAHNNEQFF TGTGCCAGCAGGGGGGGGACAGGGGCCCACAACAATGAGCAGTTCTTC
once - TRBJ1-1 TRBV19 CASSISGRLNTEAFF TGTGCCAGTAGTATCTCAGGACGGCTCAACACTGAAGCTTTCTTT
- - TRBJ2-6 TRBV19 CASSIQGGSSGANVLTF TGTGCCAGTAGTATTCAGGGCGGAAGCTCTGGGGCCAACGTCCTGACTTTC
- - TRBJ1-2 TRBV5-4 CASSSGGINYGYTF TGTGCCAGCAGCTCCGGGGGGATTAACTATGGCTACACCTTC
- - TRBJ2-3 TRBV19 CASSYGGPTQYF TGTGCCAGTAGTTACGGGGGACCGACGCAGTATTTT